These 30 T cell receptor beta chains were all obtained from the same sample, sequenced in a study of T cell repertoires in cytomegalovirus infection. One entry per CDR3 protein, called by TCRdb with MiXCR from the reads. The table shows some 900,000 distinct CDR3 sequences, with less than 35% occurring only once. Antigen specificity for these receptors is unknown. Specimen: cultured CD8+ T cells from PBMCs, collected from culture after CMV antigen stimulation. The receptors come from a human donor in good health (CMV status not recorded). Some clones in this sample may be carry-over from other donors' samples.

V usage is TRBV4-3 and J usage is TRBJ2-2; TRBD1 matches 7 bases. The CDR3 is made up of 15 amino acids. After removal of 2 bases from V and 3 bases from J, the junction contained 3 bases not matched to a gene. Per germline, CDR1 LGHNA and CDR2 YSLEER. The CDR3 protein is CASSQRDSYTGELFF. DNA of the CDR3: TGCGCCAGCAGCCAACGGGACAGCTACACCGGGGAGCTGTTTTTT.

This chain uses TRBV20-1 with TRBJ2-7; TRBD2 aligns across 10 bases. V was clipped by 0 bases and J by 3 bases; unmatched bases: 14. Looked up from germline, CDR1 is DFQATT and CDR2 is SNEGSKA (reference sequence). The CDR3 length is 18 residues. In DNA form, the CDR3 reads TGCAGTGCTAGAGATCGGGGATTAGCGGGGGGCAGCTACTACGAGCAGTACTTC. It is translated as CSARDRGLAGGSYYEQYF.

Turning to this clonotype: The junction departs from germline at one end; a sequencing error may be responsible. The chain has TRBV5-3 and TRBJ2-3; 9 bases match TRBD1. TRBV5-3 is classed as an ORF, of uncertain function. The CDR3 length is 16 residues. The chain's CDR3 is CASSLGGQGRADTQYF. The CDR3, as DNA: TGTGCCAGCAGCTTGGGGGGACAGGGCAGAGCAGATACGCAGTATTTT.

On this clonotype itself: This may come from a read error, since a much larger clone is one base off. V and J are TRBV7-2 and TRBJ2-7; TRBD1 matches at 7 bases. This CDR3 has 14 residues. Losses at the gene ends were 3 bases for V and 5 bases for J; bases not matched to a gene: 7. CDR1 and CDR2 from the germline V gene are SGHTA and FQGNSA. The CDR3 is CASSFDRAMHEQYF. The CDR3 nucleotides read TGTGCCAGCAGCTTCGACAGGGCAATGCACGAGCAGTACTTC.

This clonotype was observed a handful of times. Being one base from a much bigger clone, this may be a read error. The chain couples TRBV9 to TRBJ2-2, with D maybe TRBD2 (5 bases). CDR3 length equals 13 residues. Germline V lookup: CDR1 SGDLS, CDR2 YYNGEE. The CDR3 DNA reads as TGTGTCAGCACCGAGGGAAACACCGGGGAGCTGTTTTTT. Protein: CVSTEGNTGELFF.

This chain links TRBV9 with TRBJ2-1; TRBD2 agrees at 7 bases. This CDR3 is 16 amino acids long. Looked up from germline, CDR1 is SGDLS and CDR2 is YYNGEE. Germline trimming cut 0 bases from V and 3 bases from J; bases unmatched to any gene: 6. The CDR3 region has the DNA TGTGCCAGCAGCGTAGCACGGCGGGGGTTCTACAATGAGCAGTTCTTC. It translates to CASSVARRGFYNEQFF.

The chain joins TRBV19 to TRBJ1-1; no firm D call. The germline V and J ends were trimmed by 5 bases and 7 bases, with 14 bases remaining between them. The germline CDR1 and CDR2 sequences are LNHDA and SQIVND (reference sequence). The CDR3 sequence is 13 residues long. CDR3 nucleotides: TGTGCCAGTAGTCCCTACGAAGATTTTGAAGCTTTCTTT. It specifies CASSPYEDFEAFF.

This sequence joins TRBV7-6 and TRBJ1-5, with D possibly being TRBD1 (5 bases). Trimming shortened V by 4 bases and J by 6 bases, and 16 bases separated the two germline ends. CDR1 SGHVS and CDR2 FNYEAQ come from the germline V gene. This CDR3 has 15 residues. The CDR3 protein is CASSSRSGLGQPQHF. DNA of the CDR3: TGTGCCAGCAGCTCCCGGTCAGGGTTGGGTCAGCCCCAGCATTTT.

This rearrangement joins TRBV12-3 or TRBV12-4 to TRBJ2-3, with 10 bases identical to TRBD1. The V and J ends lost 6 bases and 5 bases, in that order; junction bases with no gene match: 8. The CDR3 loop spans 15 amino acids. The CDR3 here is CASSAGTGEGDTQYF. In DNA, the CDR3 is TGTGCCAGCAGCGCCGGGACAGGGGAAGGAGATACGCAGTATTTT.

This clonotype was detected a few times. Here the CDR3 DNA reads TGTGCCACCAGCGCGACCCTAGCGGGGGCCCACACAGATACGCAGTATTTT. Translated: CATSATLAGAHTDTQYF. The V call is TRBV15, the J call TRBJ2-3, with 10 bases matching TRBD2. CDR1 and CDR2 from the germline V gene are LNHNV and YYDKDF (reference sequence). This CDR3 contains 17 residues. J gave up 2 bases and V 5 bases, and 10 bases lay outside the gene matches.

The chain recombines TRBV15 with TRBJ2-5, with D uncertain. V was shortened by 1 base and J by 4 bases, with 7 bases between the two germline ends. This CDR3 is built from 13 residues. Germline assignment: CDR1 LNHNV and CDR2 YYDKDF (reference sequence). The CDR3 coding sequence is TGTGCCACCAGCAGAGGGGTTATAGAGACCCAGTACTTC. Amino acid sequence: CATSRGVIETQYF. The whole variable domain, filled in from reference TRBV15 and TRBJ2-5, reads DAMVIQNPRYQVTQFGKPVTLSCSQTLNHNVMYWYQQKSSQAPKLLFHYYDKDFNNEADTPDNFQSRRPNTSFCFLDIRSPGLGDTAMYLCATSRGVIETQYFGPGTRLLVL.

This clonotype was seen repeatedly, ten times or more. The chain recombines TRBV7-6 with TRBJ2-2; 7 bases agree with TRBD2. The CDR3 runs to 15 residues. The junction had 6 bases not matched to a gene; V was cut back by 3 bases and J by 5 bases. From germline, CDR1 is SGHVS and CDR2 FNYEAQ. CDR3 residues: CASSFLREVTGELFF. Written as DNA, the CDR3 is TGTGCCAGCAGCTTCCTCCGGGAGGTAACCGGGGAGCTGTTTTTT.

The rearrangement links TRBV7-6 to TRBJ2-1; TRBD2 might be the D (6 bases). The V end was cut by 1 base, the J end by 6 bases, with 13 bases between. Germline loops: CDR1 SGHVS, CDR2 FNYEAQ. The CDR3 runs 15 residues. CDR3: CASSLVGGSANEQFF. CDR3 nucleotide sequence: TGTGCCAGCAGCTTAGTCGGGGGATCCGCCAATGAGCAGTTCTTC.

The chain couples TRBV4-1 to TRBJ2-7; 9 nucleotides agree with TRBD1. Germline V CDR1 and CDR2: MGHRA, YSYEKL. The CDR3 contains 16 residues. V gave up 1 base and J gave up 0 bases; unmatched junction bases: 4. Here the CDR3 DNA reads TGCGCCAGCAGCCAAGCGGGACAGGGTAGCTCCTACGAGCAGTACTTC. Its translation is CASSQAGQGSSYEQYF.

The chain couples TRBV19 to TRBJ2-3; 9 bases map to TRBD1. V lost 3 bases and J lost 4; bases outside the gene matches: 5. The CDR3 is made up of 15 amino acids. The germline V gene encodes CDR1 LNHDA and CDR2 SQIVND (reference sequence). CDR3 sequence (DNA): TGTGCCAGTAGTATGTGGGACAGGGCTCCAGATACGCAGTATTTT. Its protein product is CASSMWDRAPDTQYF.

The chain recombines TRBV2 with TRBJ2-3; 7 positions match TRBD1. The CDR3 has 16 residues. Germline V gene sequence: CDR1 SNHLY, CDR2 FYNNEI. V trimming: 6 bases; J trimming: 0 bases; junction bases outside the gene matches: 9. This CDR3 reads CASRSGTESSTDTQYF. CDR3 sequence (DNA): TGTGCCAGCAGGTCCGGGACAGAATCTAGCACAGATACGCAGTATTTT.

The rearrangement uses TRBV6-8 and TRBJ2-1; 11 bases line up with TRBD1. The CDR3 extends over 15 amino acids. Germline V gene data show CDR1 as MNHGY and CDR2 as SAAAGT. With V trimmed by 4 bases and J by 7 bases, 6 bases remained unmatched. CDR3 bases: TGTGCCAGCAGTTTCAGAGGGGACAGGGGGAATGAGCAGTTCTTC. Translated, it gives CASSFRGDRGNEQFF.

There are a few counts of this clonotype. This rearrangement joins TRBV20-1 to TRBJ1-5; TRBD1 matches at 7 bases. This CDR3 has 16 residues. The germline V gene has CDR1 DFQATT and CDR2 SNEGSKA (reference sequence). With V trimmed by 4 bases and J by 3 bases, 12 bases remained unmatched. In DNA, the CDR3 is TGCAGTGCTATGCCGGGACAGCGTGGCAACAATCAGCCCCAGCATTTT. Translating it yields CSAMPGQRGNNQPQHF.

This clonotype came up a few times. CDR3: CASSIAAGGSVGEQFF. The CDR3 DNA reads TGTGCCAGTAGTATTGCAGCGGGGGGATCCGTGGGTGAGCAGTTCTTC. The rearrangement uses TRBV19 and TRBJ2-1; 9 bases match TRBD2. The germline V gene has CDR1 LNHDA and CDR2 SQIVND (reference sequence). Unmatched junction bases numbered 12, after V lost 3 bases and J lost 9 bases. There are 16 residues in the CDR3.

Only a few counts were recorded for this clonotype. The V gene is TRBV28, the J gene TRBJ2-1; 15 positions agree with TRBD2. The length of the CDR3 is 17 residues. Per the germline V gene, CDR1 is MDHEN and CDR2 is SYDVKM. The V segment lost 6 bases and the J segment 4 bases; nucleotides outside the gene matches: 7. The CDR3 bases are TGTGCCAGCAGCGGGACTAGCGGGGGGCCGAGATACAATGAGCAGTTCTTC. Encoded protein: CASSGTSGGPRYNEQFF.

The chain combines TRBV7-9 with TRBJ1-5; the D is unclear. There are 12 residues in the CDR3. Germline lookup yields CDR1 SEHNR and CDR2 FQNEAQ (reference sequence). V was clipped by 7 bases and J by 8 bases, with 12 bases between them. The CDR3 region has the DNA TGTGCCAGCAAACGAGATAGTGAGCCCCAGCATTTT. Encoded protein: CASKRDSEPQHF. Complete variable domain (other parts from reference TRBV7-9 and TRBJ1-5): DTGVSQNPRHKITKRGQNVTFRCDPISEHNRLYWYRQTLGQGPEFLTYFQNEAQLEKSRLLSDRFSAERPKGSFSTLEIQRTEQGDSAMYLCASKRDSEPQHFGDGTRLSIL.

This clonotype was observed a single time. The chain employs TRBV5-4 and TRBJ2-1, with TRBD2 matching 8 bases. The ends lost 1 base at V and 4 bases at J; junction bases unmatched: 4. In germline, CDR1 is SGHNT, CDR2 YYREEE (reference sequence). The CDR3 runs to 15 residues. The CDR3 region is CASSLPSGPYNEQFF. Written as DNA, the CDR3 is TGTGCCAGCAGCTTGCCTAGCGGGCCTTACAATGAGCAGTTCTTC.

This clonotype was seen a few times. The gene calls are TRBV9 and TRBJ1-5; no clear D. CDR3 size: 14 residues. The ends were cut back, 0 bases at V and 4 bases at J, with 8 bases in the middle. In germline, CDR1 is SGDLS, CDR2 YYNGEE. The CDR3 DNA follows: TGTGCCAGCAGCGTAGATGGAGGGAATCAGCCCCAGCATTTT. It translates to CASSVDGGNQPQHF.

CDR3 nucleotides: TGCGCCAGCAGCCAATCAAGGACTAGCGGGGGCCGGGGGGAGCTGTTTTTT. It codes for CASSQSRTSGGRGELFF. The V call is TRBV4-3, the J call TRBJ2-2, with 13 bases identical to TRBD2. The V segment lost 2 bases and the J segment 8 bases; nucleotides outside the gene matches: 8. The germline gives CDR1 LGHNA, CDR2 YSLEER. There are 17 residues in the CDR3.

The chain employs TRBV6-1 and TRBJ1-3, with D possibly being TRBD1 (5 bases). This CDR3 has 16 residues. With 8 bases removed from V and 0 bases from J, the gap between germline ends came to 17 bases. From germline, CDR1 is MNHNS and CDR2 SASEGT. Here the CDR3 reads CASREEGRISGNTIYF. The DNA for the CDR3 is TGTGCCAGCCGAGAGGAGGGGAGAATCTCTGGAAACACCATATATTTT.

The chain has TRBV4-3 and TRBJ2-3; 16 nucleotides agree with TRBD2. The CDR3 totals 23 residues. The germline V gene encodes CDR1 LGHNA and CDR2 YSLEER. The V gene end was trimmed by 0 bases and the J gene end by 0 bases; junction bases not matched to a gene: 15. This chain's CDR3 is CASSQDPIPGLAGGAASTDTQYF. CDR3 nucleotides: TGCGCCAGCAGCCAAGACCCCATCCCGGGACTAGCGGGGGGGGCCGCTAGCACAGATACGCAGTATTTT.

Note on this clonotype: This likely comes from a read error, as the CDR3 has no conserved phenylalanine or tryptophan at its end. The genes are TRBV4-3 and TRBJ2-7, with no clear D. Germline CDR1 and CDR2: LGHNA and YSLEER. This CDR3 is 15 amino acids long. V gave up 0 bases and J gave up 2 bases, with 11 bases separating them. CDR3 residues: CASSQEVSGAYEQYI. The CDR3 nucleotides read TGCGCCAGCAGCCAAGAGGTATCAGGAGCCTACGAGCAGTACATC.

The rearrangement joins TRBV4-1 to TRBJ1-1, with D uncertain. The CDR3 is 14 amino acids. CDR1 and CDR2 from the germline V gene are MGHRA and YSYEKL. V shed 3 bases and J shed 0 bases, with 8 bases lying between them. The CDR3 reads CASSQKHLNTEAFF. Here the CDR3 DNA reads TGCGCCAGCAGCCAGAAACATTTGAACACTGAAGCTTTCTTT.

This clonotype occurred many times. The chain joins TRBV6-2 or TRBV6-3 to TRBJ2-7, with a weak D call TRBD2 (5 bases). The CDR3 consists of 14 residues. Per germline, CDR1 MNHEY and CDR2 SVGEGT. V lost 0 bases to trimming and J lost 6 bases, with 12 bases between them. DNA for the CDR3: TGTGCCAGCAGTTACTCGAGAGGAGGTCTCGAGCAGTACGTC. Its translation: CASSYSRGGLEQYV.

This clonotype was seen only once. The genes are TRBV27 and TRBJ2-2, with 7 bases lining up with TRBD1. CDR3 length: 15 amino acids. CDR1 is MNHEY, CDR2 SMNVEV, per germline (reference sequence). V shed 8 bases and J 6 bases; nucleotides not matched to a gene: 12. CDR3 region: CASSSPEGAAGELFF. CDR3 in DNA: TGTGCCAGCTCCTCCCCCGAGGGGGCTGCCGGGGAGCTGTTTTTT.